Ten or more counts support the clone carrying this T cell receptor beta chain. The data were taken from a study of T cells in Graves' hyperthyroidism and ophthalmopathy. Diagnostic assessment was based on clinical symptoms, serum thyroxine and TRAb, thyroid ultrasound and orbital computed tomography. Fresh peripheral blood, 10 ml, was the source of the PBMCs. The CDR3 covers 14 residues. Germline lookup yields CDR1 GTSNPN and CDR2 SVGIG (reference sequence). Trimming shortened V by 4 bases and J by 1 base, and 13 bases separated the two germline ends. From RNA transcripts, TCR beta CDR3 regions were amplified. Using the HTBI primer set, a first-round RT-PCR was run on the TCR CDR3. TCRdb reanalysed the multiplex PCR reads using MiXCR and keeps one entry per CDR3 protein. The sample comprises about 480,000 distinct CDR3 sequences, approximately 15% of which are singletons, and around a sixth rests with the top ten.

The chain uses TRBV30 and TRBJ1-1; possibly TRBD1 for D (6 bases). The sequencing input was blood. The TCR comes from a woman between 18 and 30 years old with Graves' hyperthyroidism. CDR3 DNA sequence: TGTGCCTGGAACCCGGGACACGAGAACACTGAAGCTTTCTTT. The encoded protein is CAWNPGHENTEAFF.